The count of the clone carrying this T cell receptor (beta chain) is one. Participants were aged about 18 to 100 years from approximately 23 US areas. Two negative PCRs, clearance, or symptom resolution characterized the recovered Cohort 3 donors. This entry belongs to a study of blood T cell repertoires in COVID-19. Study information: Sources were T cells, B-cell-depleted T cells, or PBMCs; the material itself was cDNA or gDNA.

Using immunoSEQ multiplex PCR, the repertoire was profiled, and TCRdb retains in-frame clones only, with some absent. The sample lists a few hundred thousand clones; approximately 84% were seen once. CDR3 length equals 16 residues. Germline loops: CDR1 LGHNA, CDR2 YNFKEQ. V lost 4 bases and J 5 bases, leaving 20 bases between the germline ends. The J gene is TRBJ2-5, the V gene TRBV4-2; possibly TRBD2 for D (5 bases). The origin of this receptor is a man aged 25-45 years who had recovered from COVID-19. The specimen was PBMCs or T cells enriched from blood (not recorded which). This CDR3 is CASSLSRDFSSETQYF. CDR3 DNA: TGTGCCAGCAGCCTCTCCCGGGATTTCTCTTCGGAGACCCAGTACTTC.